Listed below are T cell receptor beta chains from one sample, sequenced in a study of early T cells in non-severe SARS-CoV-2 infection. MiXCR, run by TCRdb on the 5' RACE reads, gives a single entry per CDR3 protein. The table shows more than 90,000 distinct CDR3 sequences, with less than 15% occurring only once. The source material was whole blood. These receptors came from an adult who was a healthcare worker with PCR-confirmed SARS-CoV-2 infection or an uninfected control (not recorded which). Both conserved end residues are part of each CDR3. D genes are given only for firm matches. Part of the rows lack a size; the others show once, few, many or a class for expanded clones.

clone size: many; J gene: TRBJ2-3; D gene: .; V gene: TRBV3-1; CDR3 length: 12; CDR3 DNA: TGTGCCAGCAGCCCCGACACAGATACGCAGTATTTT; CDR3 protein: CASSPDTDTQYF
clone size: many; J gene: TRBJ1-5; D gene: TRBD1; V gene: TRBV6-2/TRBV6-3; CDR3 length: 16; CDR3 DNA: TGTGCCAGCAGTGAACCGTGGACAGGCGTAAATCAGCCCCAGCATTTT; CDR3 protein: CASSEPWTGVNQPQHF
clone size: few; J gene: TRBJ1-2; D gene: .; V gene: TRBV20-1; CDR3 length: 12; CDR3 DNA: TGCAGTGCTAGAGCCACGTGGGATGGCTACACCTTC; CDR3 protein: CSARATWDGYTF
clone size: .; J gene: TRBJ2-7; D gene: .; V gene: TRBV5-5; CDR3 length: 13; CDR3 DNA: TGTGCCAGCAGCTTTTCAGGGCCCTACGAGCAGTACTTC; CDR3 protein: CASSFSGPYEQYF
clone size: few; J gene: TRBJ2-7; D gene: TRBD2; V gene: TRBV18; CDR3 length: 17; CDR3 DNA: TGTGCCAGCTCACCGCCCTCCGCGCGGGGGGGCAGTAACGAGCAGTACTTC; CDR3 protein: CASSPPSARGGSNEQYF
clone size: .; J gene: TRBJ2-3; D gene: TRBD2; V gene: TRBV6-2/TRBV6-3; CDR3 length: 15; CDR3 DNA: TGTGCCAGCAGTAATCCGGGACTACGCACAGATACGCAGTATTTT; CDR3 protein: CASSNPGLRTDTQYF
clone size: many; J gene: TRBJ2-2; D gene: .; V gene: TRBV11-3; CDR3 length: 14; CDR3 DNA: TGTGCCAGCAGCTCAAACAGGGATTCTGGGGAGCTGTTTTTT; CDR3 protein: CASSSNRDSGELFF
clone size: few; J gene: TRBJ2-3; D gene: TRBD2; V gene: TRBV7-2; CDR3 length: 16; CDR3 DNA: TGTGCCAGCAGCTCCCTAGCGGCCCCTAGCACAGATACGCAGTATTTT; CDR3 protein: CASSSLAAPSTDTQYF
clone size: few; J gene: TRBJ2-3; D gene: .; V gene: TRBV7-9; CDR3 length: 15; CDR3 DNA: TGTGCCAGCAGCTTCGGGGTTTTGAGCACAGATACGCAGTATTTT; CDR3 protein: CASSFGVLSTDTQYF
clone size: few; J gene: TRBJ2-7; D gene: .; V gene: TRBV20-1; CDR3 length: 14; CDR3 DNA: TGCAGTGCCGGCCCGGGGCAGGTGGGGTACGAGCAGTACTTC; CDR3 protein: CSAGPGQVGYEQYF
clone size: few; J gene: TRBJ1-6; D gene: .; V gene: TRBV20-1; CDR3 length: 13; CDR3 DNA: TGCAGTGCTAGGTCTGGGGTTGGGTCACCCCTCCACTTT; CDR3 protein: CSARSGVGSPLHF
clone size: many; J gene: TRBJ1-1; D gene: .; V gene: TRBV3-1; CDR3 length: 14; CDR3 DNA: TGTGCCAGCAGCCCACACAGTGGGAACACTGAAGCTTTCTTT; CDR3 protein: CASSPHSGNTEAFF
clone size: .; J gene: TRBJ2-1; D gene: TRBD2; V gene: TRBV11-2; CDR3 length: 13; CDR3 DNA: TGTGCCAGCAGCTTACTAGCGGGGGCCTGGGAGTTCTTC; CDR3 protein: CASSLLAGAWEFF
clone size: many; J gene: TRBJ1-5; D gene: .; V gene: TRBV28; CDR3 length: 18; CDR3 DNA: TGTGCCAGCAGACACACTTTCCTCCGGGGCCCGCGCAATCAGCCCCAGCATTTT; CDR3 protein: CASRHTFLRGPRNQPQHF
clone size: .; J gene: TRBJ2-7; D gene: .; V gene: TRBV5-1; CDR3 length: 13; CDR3 DNA: TGCGCCAGCAGCTCCGGGCCCTCCGGCGAGCAGTACTTC; CDR3 protein: CASSSGPSGEQYF
clone size: few; J gene: TRBJ2-7; D gene: .; V gene: TRBV5-4; CDR3 length: 13; CDR3 DNA: TGTGCCAGCAGCTTGTCCCCAGGGGACGAGCAGTACTTC; CDR3 protein: CASSLSPGDEQYF
clone size: .; J gene: TRBJ2-2; D gene: TRBD1; V gene: TRBV20-1; CDR3 length: 14; CDR3 DNA: TGCAGTGCCCCCAAACAGGGGAGAGCCGGGGAGCTGTTTTTT; CDR3 protein: CSAPKQGRAGELFF
clone size: many; J gene: TRBJ2-3; D gene: .; V gene: TRBV29-1; CDR3 length: 13; CDR3 DNA: TGCAGCGGAGGAGGGGGGGCCAGGGATACGCAGTATTTT; CDR3 protein: CSGGGGARDTQYF